Below, one TCR beta chain is given with its context. Here immunoSEQ multiplex PCR was the method, and the copy in TCRdb shows in-frame clones only, minus some. The table shows some 99,000 clones, with about 87% occurring only once. The record originates from a study of blood T cell repertoires in COVID-19. In the study overall: Collection of acute and convalescent COVID-19 samples took place in the United States, Italy and Spain. PBMCs, B-cell-depleted T cells, or T cells were the source of the cDNA or gDNA that made up the material.

CDR1 and CDR2 from the germline V gene are SGHRS and YFSETQ. The J segment lost 10 bases and the V segment lost 0 bases, leaving 6 bases of the junction unmatched. The CDR3 covers 15 residues. The sample taken for sequencing was peripheral blood. The TCR comes from a woman aged 50 to 60 with acute or convalescent COVID-19. This chain links TRBV5-1 with TRBJ1-6; TRBD1 agrees at 8 bases. CDR3 sequence (DNA): TGCGCCAGCAGCTTGGCGGGACAGGCTCCATCACCCCTCCACTTT. Translating gives CASSLAGQAPSPLHF.